Below, 26 T cell receptor beta chains from the same sample are listed, as sequenced in a study of blood T cell repertoires in COVID-19. The method was immunoSEQ multiplex PCR; TCRdb's version includes in-frame clones alone and lacks a portion of them. The sample has 180,000 or so clones; over 75% are singletons. Material: PBMCs or T cells enriched from blood (not recorded which). The receptors derive from a man aged 50-60 years who had recovered from COVID-19.

The chain joins TRBV14 to TRBJ2-5; D perhaps matches TRBD2 (5 bases). The CDR3 has 17 residues. The V end was cut by 2 bases, the J end by 4 bases, with 20 bases between. Germline loops: CDR1 SGHDN, CDR2 FVKESK. The CDR3 sequence: CASSQTLRSSPRETQYF. CDR3 bases: TGTGCCAGCAGCCAAACTCTGCGTTCTAGCCCCCGAGAGACCCAGTACTTC.

This chain joins TRBV19 and TRBJ1-2; TRBD1 might be the D (6 bases). The V and J ends lost 3 bases and 8 bases respectively, with 16 bases between them. Looked up from germline, CDR1 is LNHDA and CDR2 is SQIVND (reference sequence). The CDR3 runs to 14 residues. This CDR3 is CASSIGRGKEGYTF. DNA for the CDR3: TGTGCCAGTAGTATTGGCAGGGGAAAGGAAGGCTACACCTTC.

The CDR3 nucleotides are TGCGCCAGCCAGGGGGCGGGAGATACGCAGTATTTT. Amino acids: CASQGAGDTQYF. The rearrangement joins TRBV10-1 to TRBJ2-3; 8 nucleotides line up with TRBD1. This CDR3 has 12 residues. CDR1 and CDR2 (germline): WNHNN, SYGVQD (reference sequence). Trimming removed 8 bases from V and 5 bases from J; junction bases left unmatched: 3.

V gene TRBV14 combines with J gene TRBJ2-3, with 14 bases fitting TRBD2. The CDR3 covers 16 residues. The ends lost 3 bases at V and 8 bases at J; junction bases unmatched: 7. The V gene's germline CDR1 is SGHDN and CDR2 FVKESK. CDR3 amino acids: CASSQGTSGGRATQYF. In nucleotides, the CDR3 is TGTGCCAGCAGCCAGGGGACTAGCGGGGGTCGTGCTACGCAGTATTTT.

This chain joins TRBV6-5 and TRBJ2-5; no definite D call. The CDR3 totals 14 residues. Trimming pared 0 bases from V and 2 bases from J, leaving 7 bases between. Germline assignment: CDR1 MNHEY and CDR2 SVGAGI. The CDR3 DNA reads as TGTGCCAGCAGTTACTCGGCAGGTCAAGAGACCCAGTACTTC. Its translation is CASSYSAGQETQYF.

CDR3 DNA sequence: TGTGCCACTTGTGCTATGGCGGGAGATAGGAATGAGCAGTTCTTC. Protein product: CATCAMAGDRNEQFF. V is TRBV28 and J is TRBJ2-1, with 7 bases matching TRBD2. Germline V gives CDR1 MDHEN, CDR2 SYDVKM. The CDR3 runs to 15 residues. Germline trimming cut 10 bases from V and 7 bases from J; bases unmatched to any gene: 16. The variable domain in full, completed from reference TRBV28 and TRBJ2-1, reads DVKVTQSSRYLVKRTGEKVFLECVQDMDHENMFWYRQDPGLGLRLIYFSYDVKMKEKGDIPEGYSVSREKKERFSLILESASTNQTSMYLCATCAMAGDRNEQFFGPGTRLTVL.

The chain has TRBV6-5 and TRBJ1-5, with 10 bases that match TRBD1. The junction had 6 bases not matched to a gene; V was cut back by 5 bases and J by 5 bases. Germline lookup yields CDR1 MNHEY and CDR2 SVGAGI. This CDR3 comprises 15 residues. CDR3 amino acids: CASSTRDRGHQPQHF. CDR3 bases: TGTGCCAGCAGTACCCGGGACAGGGGACATCAGCCCCAGCATTTT.

This chain joins TRBV11-2 and TRBJ2-1, with 8 bases that match TRBD2. The CDR3 contains 17 residues. V shed 0 bases and J 1 base; nucleotides not matched to a gene: 5. Germline loops: CDR1 SGHAT, CDR2 FQNNGV. CDR3: CASSLDRGGRSYNEQFF. In nucleotides, the CDR3 is TGTGCCAGCAGCTTAGATCGGGGCGGGAGGTCCTACAATGAGCAGTTCTTC.

The V gene is TRBV1, the J gene TRBJ2-3; the listed D gene, TRBD2, was not tested against the DNA. TRBV1 is a pseudogene segment. The CDR3 covers 15 residues. CDR3 DNA: TGCACCAGCAGGCAACCTAGCCCCAGCACAGATACGCAGTATTTT. Residues: CTSRQPSPSTDTQYF.

CDR3 sequence reads: CASSRSKFGGADTQYF. For the CDR3, the DNA is TGTGCCAGCAGCCGATCCAAGTTTGGGGGGGCAGATACGCAGTATTTT. The rearrangement uses TRBV3-1 (or the pseudogene TRBV3-2) and TRBJ2-3, with TRBD2 matching 7 bases. This CDR3 is built from 16 residues. CDR1 and CDR2 (germline): LGHDT, YNNKEL (reference sequence). After removal of 4 bases from V and 4 bases from J, the junction contained 11 bases not matched to a gene.

The genes are TRBV5-1 and TRBJ2-3, with 10 nucleotides matching TRBD2. The CDR3 consists of 15 residues. The ends lost 0 bases at V and 4 bases at J; junction bases unmatched: 2. Germline assignment: CDR1 SGHRS and CDR2 YFSETQ. The CDR3 here is CASSLGLAGPDTQYF. CDR3 nucleotides: TGCGCCAGCAGCTTGGGACTAGCGGGCCCAGATACGCAGTATTTT.

The rearrangement joins TRBV11-3 to TRBJ2-1; TRBD2 matches at 7 bases. Trimming took 0 bases from V and 10 from J; bases not matched to a gene: 9. Germline V gives CDR1 SGHNT, CDR2 YENEEA. The CDR3 is 15 amino acids. The CDR3 nucleotides are TGTGCCAGCAGCTTAGAGATGACTAGCTTTAACGAGCAGTTCTTC. Translation: CASSLEMTSFNEQFF.

This clone was detected only once. V gene TRBV5-4 combines with J gene TRBJ2-2, with TRBD1 matching over 9 bases. The V gene's germline CDR1 is SGHNT and CDR2 YYREEE (reference sequence). The CDR3 runs to 14 residues. The junction had 3 bases not matched to a gene; V was cut back by 2 bases and J by 7 bases. In nucleotides, the CDR3 is TGTGCCAGCAGCTTACAGGGGGCTGGCGGGGAGCTGTTTTTT. This gives the protein CASSLQGAGGELFF.

This clone showed up just once. The gene calls are TRBV5-1 and TRBJ2-1, with a tentative D call TRBD1 (5 bases). This CDR3 is 15 amino acids long. Germline lookup yields CDR1 SGHRS and CDR2 YFSETQ. Trimming removed 4 bases at V and 6 bases at J, with 17 bases between. The CDR3 bases are TGCGCCAGCAGCCTGGTGTTGGGGCCCGTCAATGAGCAGTTCTTC. Residues: CASSLVLGPVNEQFF.

The chain combines TRBV4-2 with TRBJ2-7; D might be TRBD1 (5 bases). From germline, CDR1 is LGHNA and CDR2 YNFKEQ. Trimming pared 0 bases from V and 3 bases from J, leaving 12 bases between. The CDR3 length is 15 residues. CDR3 nucleotide sequence: TGTGCCAGCAGCCAAGATCCAGGGCAGGACTACGAGCAGTACTTC. It codes for CASSQDPGQDYEQYF.

This CDR3 reads CASSLLGESQHF. CDR3 DNA: TGTGCCAGCAGCTTACTTGGGGAGTCCCAGCATTTT. This chain connects TRBV13 to TRBJ1-5; D is unclear. Trimming left V 2 bases short and J 11 bases short, with 10 bases between. The germline CDR1 and CDR2 sequences are PRHDT and FYEKMQ (reference sequence). The CDR3 consists of 12 residues.

This chain links TRBV11-2 with TRBJ1-1; TRBD1 matches at 10 bases. Germline V gene sequence: CDR1 SGHAT, CDR2 FQNNGV. V lost 1 base and J lost 8; bases outside the gene matches: 10. The CDR3 is 16 residues long. Written as DNA, the CDR3 is TGTGCCAGCAGCTTAGCGGCGGGACAGGGGCTATCGGAAGCTTTCTTT. It encodes CASSLAAGQGLSEAFF.

This clone was counted once. The genes are TRBV7-8 and TRBJ1-6; D is uncertain. V lost 0 bases and J lost 9, with 6 bases in between. There are 13 residues in the CDR3. Germline V gene sequence: CDR1 SGHVS, CDR2 FQNEAQ. The CDR3 DNA reads as TGTGCCAGCAGCTTAGCGCGAAGTTCACCCCTCCACTTT. It encodes CASSLARSSPLHF.

The chain is built from TRBV20-1 and TRBJ2-3, with D possibly TRBD2 on 6 matching bases. There are 14 residues in the CDR3. Between the trimmed V and J ends, which lost 3 bases and 0 bases, there was a span of 10 bases. Germline CDR1 DFQATT, CDR2 SNEGSKA (reference sequence). DNA of the CDR3: TGCAGTGCTAGTATGGGGGGAAGCACAGATACGCAGTATTTT. Its protein product is CSASMGGSTDTQYF.

The chain couples TRBV2 to TRBJ2-3; D unclear. Germline V gene sequence: CDR1 SNHLY, CDR2 FYNNEI. The CDR3 loop spans 11 amino acids. Trimming took 6 bases from V and 4 from J, leaving 5 bases between them. This CDR3 reads CASRWPDTQYF. The CDR3 DNA follows: TGTGCCAGCAGATGGCCAGATACGCAGTATTTT.

The V call is TRBV5-1, the J call TRBJ2-5; TRBD2 matches 12 bases. V shed 0 bases and J 5 bases; nucleotides not matched to a gene: 14. The germline gives CDR1 SGHRS, CDR2 YFSETQ. There are 19 residues in the CDR3. The CDR3: CASSLEEFRLAGGEETQYF. The CDR3 DNA sequence: TGCGCCAGCAGCTTGGAGGAGTTTCGTCTAGCGGGGGGGGAGGAGACCCAGTACTTC.

This clone showed up just once. The rearrangement joins TRBV6-2 or TRBV6-3 to TRBJ2-5, with D possibly TRBD2 on 5 matching bases. CDR1 is MNHEY and CDR2 is SVGEGT in the germline V gene. V lost 6 bases and J lost 5, with 19 bases in between. The CDR3 spans 15 residues. This CDR3 is CASSPPRGEIETQYF. In DNA form, the CDR3 reads TGTGCCAGCAGCCCCCCCCGGGGTGAAATTGAGACCCAGTACTTC.

The chain joins TRBV7-9 to TRBJ2-7, with a tentative D call TRBD2 (5 bases). This CDR3 has 13 residues. V was trimmed by 9 bases and J by 0 bases, leaving 12 bases between them. Germline assignment: CDR1 SEHNR and CDR2 FQNEAQ (reference sequence). The CDR3, as DNA: TGTGCCAGGGCGAAGACTATCTCCTACGAGCAGTACTTC. It codes for CARAKTISYEQYF.

The CDR3 nucleotides are TGTGCCAGCAGCTTAGATAGCGGGAGGGTCTACAATGAGCAGTTCTTC. It is translated as CASSLDSGRVYNEQFF. J is TRBJ2-1 and V is TRBV11-2, with 11 bases matching TRBD2. Germline V gene lookup returns CDR1 SGHAT and CDR2 FQNNGV. The length of the CDR3 is 16 residues. Losses at the gene ends were 0 bases for V and 3 bases for J; bases not matched to a gene: 1.

The rearrangement uses TRBV29-1 and TRBJ1-2; 12 bases are shared with TRBD1. The germline V gene encodes CDR1 SQVTM and CDR2 ANQGSEA. The CDR3 sequence is 14 residues long. V dropped 4 bases and J dropped 7; count of bases not matched to a gene: 7. The CDR3 protein is CSVGYGTGGVGYTF. The CDR3 DNA follows: TGCAGCGTTGGATACGGGACAGGGGGCGTTGGCTACACCTTC.

The chain employs TRBV23-1 and TRBJ1-5, with a possible D match to TRBD1 (6 bases). TRBV23-1 is an ORF; its function is uncertain. Trimming pared 1 base from V and 0 bases from J, leaving 13 bases between. The CDR3 runs to 17 residues. The CDR3 loop reads CASSQWGGYRSNQPQHF. The CDR3 DNA reads TGCGCCAGCAGTCAATGGGGGGGCTATCGTAGCAATCAGCCCCAGCATTTT.